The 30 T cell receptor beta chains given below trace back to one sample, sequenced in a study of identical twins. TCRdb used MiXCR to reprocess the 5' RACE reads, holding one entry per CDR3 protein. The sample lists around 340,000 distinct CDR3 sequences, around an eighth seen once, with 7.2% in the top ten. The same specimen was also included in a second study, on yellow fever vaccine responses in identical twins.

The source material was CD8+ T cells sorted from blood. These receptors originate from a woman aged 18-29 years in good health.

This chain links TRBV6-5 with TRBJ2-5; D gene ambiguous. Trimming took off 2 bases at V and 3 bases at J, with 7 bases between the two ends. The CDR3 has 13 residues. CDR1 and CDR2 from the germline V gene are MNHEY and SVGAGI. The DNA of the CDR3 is TGTGCCAGCAGTTACGGGTTAAAAGAGACCCAGTACTTC. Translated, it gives CASSYGLKETQYF.

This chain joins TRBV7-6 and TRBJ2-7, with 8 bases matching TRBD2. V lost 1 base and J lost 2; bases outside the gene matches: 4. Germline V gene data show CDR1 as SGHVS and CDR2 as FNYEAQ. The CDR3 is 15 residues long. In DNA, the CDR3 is TGTGCCAGCAGCTTAGAAGCGGGAGAAACCTACGAGCAGTACTTC. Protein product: CASSLEAGETYEQYF.

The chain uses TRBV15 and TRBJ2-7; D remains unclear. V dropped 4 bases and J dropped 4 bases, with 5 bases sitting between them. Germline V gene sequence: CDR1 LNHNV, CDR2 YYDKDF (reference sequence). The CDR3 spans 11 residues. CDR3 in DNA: TGTGCCACCAGCACCCTTTACGAGCAGTACGTC. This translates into CATSTLYEQYV.

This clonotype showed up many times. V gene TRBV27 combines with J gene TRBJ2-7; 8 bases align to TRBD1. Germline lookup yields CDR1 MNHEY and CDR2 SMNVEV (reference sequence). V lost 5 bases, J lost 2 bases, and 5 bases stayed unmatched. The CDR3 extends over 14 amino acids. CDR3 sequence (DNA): TGTGCCAGCAGTACCGGGACAGGAGCCTACGAGCAGTACTTC. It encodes CASSTGTGAYEQYF.

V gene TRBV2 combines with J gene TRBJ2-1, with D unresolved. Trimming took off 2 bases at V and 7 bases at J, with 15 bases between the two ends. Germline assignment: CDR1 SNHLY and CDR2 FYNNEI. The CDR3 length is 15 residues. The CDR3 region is CASSENTPPGNEQFF. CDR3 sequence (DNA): TGTGCCAGCAGTGAAAACACCCCCCCAGGAAATGAGCAGTTCTTC.

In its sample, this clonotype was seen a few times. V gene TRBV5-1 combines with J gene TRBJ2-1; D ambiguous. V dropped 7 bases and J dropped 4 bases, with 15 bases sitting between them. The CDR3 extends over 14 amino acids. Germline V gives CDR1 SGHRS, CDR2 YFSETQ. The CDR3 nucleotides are TGCGCCAGCTTGGCCCAGAGTTTTTACAATGAGCAGTTCTTC. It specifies CASLAQSFYNEQFF.

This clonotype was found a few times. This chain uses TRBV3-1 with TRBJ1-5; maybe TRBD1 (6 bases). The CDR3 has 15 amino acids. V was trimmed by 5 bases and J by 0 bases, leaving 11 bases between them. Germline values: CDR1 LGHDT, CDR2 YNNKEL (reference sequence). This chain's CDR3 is CASSSTGYSNQPQHF. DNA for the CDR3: TGTGCCAGCAGCTCGACAGGCTATAGCAATCAGCCCCAGCATTTT.

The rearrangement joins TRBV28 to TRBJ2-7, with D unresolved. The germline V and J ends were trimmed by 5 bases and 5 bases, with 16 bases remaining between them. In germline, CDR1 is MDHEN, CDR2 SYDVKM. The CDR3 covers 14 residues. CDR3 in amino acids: CASSPDTPSDEQYF. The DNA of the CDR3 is TGTGCCAGCAGTCCAGACACCCCCTCTGACGAGCAGTACTTC.

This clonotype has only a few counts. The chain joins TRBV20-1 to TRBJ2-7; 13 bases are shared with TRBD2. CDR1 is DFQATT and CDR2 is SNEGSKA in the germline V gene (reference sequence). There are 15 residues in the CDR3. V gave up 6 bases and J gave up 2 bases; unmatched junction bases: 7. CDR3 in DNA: TGCAGTGCCACTGGGACTAGCGGGGCTACCTACGAGCAGTACTTC. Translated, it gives CSATGTSGATYEQYF.

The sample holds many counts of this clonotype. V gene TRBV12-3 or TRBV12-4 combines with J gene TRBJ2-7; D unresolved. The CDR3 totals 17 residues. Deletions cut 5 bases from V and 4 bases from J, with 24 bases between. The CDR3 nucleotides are TGTGCCAGCAGTGAAATAAAAAACGGACGAAGAACTTACGAGCAGTACTTC. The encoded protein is CASSEIKNGRRTYEQYF.

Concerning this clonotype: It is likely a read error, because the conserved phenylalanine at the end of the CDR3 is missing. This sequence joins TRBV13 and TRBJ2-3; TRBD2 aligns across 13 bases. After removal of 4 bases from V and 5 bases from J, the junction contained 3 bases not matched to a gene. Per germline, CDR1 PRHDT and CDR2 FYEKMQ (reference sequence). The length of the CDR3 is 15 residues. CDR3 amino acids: CASSSGLAGVDTQYS. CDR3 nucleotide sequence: TGTGCCAGCAGCTCCGGACTAGCGGGGGTAGATACGCAGTATTCT.

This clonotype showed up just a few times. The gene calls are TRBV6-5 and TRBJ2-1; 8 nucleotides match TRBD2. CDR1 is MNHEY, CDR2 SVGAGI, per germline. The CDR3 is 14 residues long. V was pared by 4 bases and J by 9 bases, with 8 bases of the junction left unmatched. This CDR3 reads CASSWSGGPGEQFF. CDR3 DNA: TGTGCCAGCAGTTGGTCGGGAGGGCCTGGTGAGCAGTTCTTC.

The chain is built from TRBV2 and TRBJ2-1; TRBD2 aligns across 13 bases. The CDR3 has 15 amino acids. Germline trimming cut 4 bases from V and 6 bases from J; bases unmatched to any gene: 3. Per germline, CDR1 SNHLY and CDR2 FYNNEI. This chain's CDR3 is CASSGGTSGINEQFF. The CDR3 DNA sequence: TGTGCCAGCAGTGGTGGGACTAGCGGGATCAATGAGCAGTTCTTC.

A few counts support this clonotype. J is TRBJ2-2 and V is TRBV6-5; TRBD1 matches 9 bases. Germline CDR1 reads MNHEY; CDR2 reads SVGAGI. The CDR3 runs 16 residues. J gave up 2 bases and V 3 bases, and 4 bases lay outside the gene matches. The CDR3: CASSYPDRGNTGELFF. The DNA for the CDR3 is TGTGCCAGCAGTTATCCGGACAGGGGTAACACCGGGGAGCTGTTTTTT.

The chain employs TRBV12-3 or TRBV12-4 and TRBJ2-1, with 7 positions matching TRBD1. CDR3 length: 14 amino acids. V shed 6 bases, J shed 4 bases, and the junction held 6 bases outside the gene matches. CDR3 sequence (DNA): TGTGCCAGCAGGTGGGACAGAGGGTACAATGAGCAGTTCTTC. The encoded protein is CASRWDRGYNEQFF.

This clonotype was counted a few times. The CDR3 region has the DNA TGCGCCAGCAGCTTGGCCTCTCTAGCGTATATCTACAATGAGCAGTTCTTC. Amino acid sequence: CASSLASLAYIYNEQFF. The chain links TRBV5-1 to TRBJ2-1; TRBD2 is a possible D gene (6 bases). V lost 0 bases to trimming and J lost 3 bases, with 16 bases between them. There are 17 residues in the CDR3. In germline, CDR1 is SGHRS, CDR2 YFSETQ.

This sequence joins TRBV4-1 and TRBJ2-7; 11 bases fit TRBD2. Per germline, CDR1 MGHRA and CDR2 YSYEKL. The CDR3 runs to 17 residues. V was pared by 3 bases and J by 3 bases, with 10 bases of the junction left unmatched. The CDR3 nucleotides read TGCGCCAGCAGCCACGACTACCCCGGACTAGCGGGCTACGAGCAGTACTTC. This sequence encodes CASSHDYPGLAGYEQYF.

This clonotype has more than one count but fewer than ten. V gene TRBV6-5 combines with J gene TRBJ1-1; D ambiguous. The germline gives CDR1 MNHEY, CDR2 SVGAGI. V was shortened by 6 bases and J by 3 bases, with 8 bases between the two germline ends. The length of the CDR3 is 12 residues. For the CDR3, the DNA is TGTGCCAGCAGCAGTACCGACACTGAAGCTTTCTTT. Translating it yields CASSSTDTEAFF.

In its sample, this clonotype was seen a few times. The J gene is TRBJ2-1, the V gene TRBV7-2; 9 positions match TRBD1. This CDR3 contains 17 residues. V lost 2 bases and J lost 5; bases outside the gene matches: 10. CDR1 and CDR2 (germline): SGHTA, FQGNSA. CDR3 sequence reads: CASSLLPDRGWHNEQFF. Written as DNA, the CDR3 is TGTGCCAGCAGCTTATTACCGGACAGGGGATGGCACAATGAGCAGTTCTTC.

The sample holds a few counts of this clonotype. The CDR3 nucleotides read TGTGCCAGCAGGCCGGGGCGTCTCTGGTACGAGCAGTACGTC. It translates to CASRPGRLWYEQYV. The chain is built from TRBV28 and TRBJ2-7, with D perhaps being TRBD1 or TRBD2 (5 bases each). V was clipped by 6 bases and J by 4 bases, with 16 bases between them. CDR3 length: 14 residues. Looked up from germline, CDR1 is MDHEN and CDR2 is SYDVKM.

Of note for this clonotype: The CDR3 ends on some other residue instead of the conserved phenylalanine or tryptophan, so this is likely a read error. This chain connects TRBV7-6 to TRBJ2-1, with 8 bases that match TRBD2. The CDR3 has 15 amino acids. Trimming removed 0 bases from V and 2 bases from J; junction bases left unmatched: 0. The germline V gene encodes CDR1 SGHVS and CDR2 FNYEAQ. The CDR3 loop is CASSLAGGAYNEQFY. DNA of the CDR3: TGTGCCAGCAGCTTAGCCGGGGGGGCCTACAATGAGCAGTTCTAC.

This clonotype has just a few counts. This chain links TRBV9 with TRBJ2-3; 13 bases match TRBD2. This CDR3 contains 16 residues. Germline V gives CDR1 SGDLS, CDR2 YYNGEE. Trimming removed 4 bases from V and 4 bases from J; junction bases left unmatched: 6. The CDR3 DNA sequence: TGTGCCAGCAGCACCGGGACTAGCGGGGTGGCAGATACGCAGTATTTT. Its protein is CASSTGTSGVADTQYF.

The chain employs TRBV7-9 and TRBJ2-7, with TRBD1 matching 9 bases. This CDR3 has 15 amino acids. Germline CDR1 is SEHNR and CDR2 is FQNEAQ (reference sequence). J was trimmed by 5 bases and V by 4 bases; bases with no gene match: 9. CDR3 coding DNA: TGTGCCAGCAGCTGGACCGGGACAGGGCAGCACGAGCAGTACTTC. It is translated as CASSWTGTGQHEQYF.

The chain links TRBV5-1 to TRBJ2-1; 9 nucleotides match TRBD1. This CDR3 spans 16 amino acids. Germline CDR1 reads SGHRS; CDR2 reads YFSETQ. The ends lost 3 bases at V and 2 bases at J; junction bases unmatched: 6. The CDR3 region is CASSYPGTGTYNEQFF. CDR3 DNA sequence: TGCGCCAGCAGCTACCCCGGGACAGGGACCTACAATGAGCAGTTCTTC.

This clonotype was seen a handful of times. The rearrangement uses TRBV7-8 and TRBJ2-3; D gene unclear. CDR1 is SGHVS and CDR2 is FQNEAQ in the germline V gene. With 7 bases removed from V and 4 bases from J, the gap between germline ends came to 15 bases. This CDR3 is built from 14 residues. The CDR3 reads CASTRLLAADTQYF. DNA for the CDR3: TGTGCCAGCACCCGGTTACTTGCGGCAGATACGCAGTATTTT.

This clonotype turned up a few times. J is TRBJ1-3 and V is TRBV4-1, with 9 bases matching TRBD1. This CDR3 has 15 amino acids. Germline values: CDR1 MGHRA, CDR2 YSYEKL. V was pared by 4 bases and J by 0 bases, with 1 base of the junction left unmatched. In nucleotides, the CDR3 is TGCGCCAGCAGCCGACAGGGGGACTCTGGAAACACCATATATTTT. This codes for CASSRQGDSGNTIYF.

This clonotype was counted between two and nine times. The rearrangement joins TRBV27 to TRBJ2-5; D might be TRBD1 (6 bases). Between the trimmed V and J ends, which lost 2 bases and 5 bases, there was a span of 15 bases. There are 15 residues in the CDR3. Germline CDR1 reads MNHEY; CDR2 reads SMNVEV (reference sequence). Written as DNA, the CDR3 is TGTGCCAGCAGTTTAGACAGGACCCGGTGGGAGACCCAGTACTTC. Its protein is CASSLDRTRWETQYF.

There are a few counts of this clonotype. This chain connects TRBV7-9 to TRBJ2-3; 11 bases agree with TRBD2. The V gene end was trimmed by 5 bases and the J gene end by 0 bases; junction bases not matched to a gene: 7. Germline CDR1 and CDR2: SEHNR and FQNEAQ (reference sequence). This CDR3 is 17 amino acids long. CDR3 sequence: CASSTPTSGKSTDTQYF. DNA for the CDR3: TGTGCCAGCAGCACTCCGACTAGCGGGAAGAGCACAGATACGCAGTATTTT.

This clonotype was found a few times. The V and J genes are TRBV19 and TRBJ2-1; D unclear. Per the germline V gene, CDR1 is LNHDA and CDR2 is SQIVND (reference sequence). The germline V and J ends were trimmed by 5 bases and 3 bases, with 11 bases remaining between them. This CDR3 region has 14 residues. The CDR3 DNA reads TGTGCCAGTAGTTGGGTGGGCCGCTACAATGAGCAGTTCTTC. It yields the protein CASSWVGRYNEQFF. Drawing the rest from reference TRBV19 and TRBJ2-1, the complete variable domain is DGGITQSPKYLFRKEGQNVTLSCEQNLNHDAMYWYRQDPGQGLRLIYYSQIVNDFQKGDIAEGYSVSREKKESFPLTVTSAQKNPTAFYLCASSWVGRYNEQFFGPGTRLTVL.

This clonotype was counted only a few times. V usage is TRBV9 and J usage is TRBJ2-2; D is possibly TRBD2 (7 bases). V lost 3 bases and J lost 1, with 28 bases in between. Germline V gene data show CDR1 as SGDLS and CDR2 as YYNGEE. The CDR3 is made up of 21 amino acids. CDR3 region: CASSARQDWERGGRNTGELFF. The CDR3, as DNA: TGTGCCAGCAGCGCTCGACAGGATTGGGAGAGGGGGGGCAGGAACACCGGGGAGCTGTTTTTT.